The rows below give T cell receptor beta chains drawn from one sample of a study of T-cell reconstitution after alpha-beta-depleted transplantation in children. TCRdb redid the calling of the PCR reads with MiXCR, one entry per CDR3 protein. The sample yields a few hundred thousand distinct CDR3 sequences, 10% to 15% seen once. The sample in question was PBMCs, mostly from graft donor cells, obtained 360 days after TCRalphabeta/CD19-depleted stem cell transplant. The receptor set was obtained from a male patient aged 10 to 17 who had a stem cell transplant for acute myeloid leukemia, so the T cells may come from the graft donor. CDR3s leave out the opening cysteine and the closing phenylalanine or tryptophan. Fields, in order: CDR3 protein, V gene, clone size, J gene. Size values are once, few and many counts, or a class for expanded clones, and some rows have none.

CDR3 protein: ASTGAGQLSQIYGYT; V gene: TRBV7-9; clone size: .; J gene: TRBJ1-2
CDR3 protein: ASNTVVGPGVDEQY; V gene: TRBV5-1; clone size: .; J gene: TRBJ2-7
CDR3 protein: ASSRQYSYEQY; V gene: TRBV12-3/TRBV12-4; clone size: .; J gene: TRBJ2-7
CDR3 protein: ASSLGHLTLSGEQY; V gene: TRBV7-2; clone size: .; J gene: TRBJ2-7
CDR3 protein: ATSRELAGGPSEEQY; V gene: TRBV15; clone size: few; J gene: TRBJ2-7
CDR3 protein: ASSPTTAQETQY; V gene: TRBV4-3; clone size: few; J gene: TRBJ2-5
CDR3 protein: SAREGTPQH; V gene: TRBV20-1; clone size: .; J gene: TRBJ1-5
CDR3 protein: SASRGSYYGNEQF; V gene: TRBV20-1; clone size: .; J gene: TRBJ2-1
CDR3 protein: ASSKGEGLYEQY; V gene: TRBV7-7; clone size: few; J gene: TRBJ2-7
CDR3 protein: AWSVWGGANVLT; V gene: TRBV30; clone size: .; J gene: TRBJ2-6
CDR3 protein: ASTKGTHNEQF; V gene: TRBV21-1; clone size: few; J gene: TRBJ2-1
CDR3 protein: ASSELKGSANKLLSYEQY; V gene: TRBV25-1; clone size: many; J gene: TRBJ2-7
CDR3 protein: ASSLGGAVLEQF; V gene: TRBV28; clone size: .; J gene: TRBJ2-1
CDR3 protein: ASSQTLSSGNTIY; V gene: TRBV4-2; clone size: many; J gene: TRBJ1-3
CDR3 protein: ASSPRDRALPGETQY; V gene: TRBV6-1; clone size: few; J gene: TRBJ2-5
CDR3 protein: AISEEAGDNEQF; V gene: TRBV10-3; clone size: few; J gene: TRBJ2-1
CDR3 protein: SARDMGTGPISTDTQY; V gene: TRBV20-1; clone size: .; J gene: TRBJ2-3
CDR3 protein: ASLYFLSGVYEQY; V gene: TRBV2; clone size: .; J gene: TRBJ2-7
CDR3 protein: ASSQVEGRRRDQPQH; V gene: TRBV4-2; clone size: .; J gene: TRBJ1-5
CDR3 protein: ASREGLAVSTDTQY; V gene: TRBV2; clone size: few; J gene: TRBJ2-3
CDR3 protein: ASSGGPIAYEQY; V gene: TRBV5-5; clone size: few; J gene: TRBJ2-7
CDR3 protein: ASSNSGASTDTQY; V gene: TRBV5-1; clone size: .; J gene: TRBJ2-3
CDR3 protein: SVYRGNEQF; V gene: TRBV29-1; clone size: many; J gene: TRBJ2-1